This T cell receptor (beta chain) is from a study of cytomegalovirus exposure and HLA in healthy donors. Between the trimmed V and J ends, which lost 5 bases and 2 bases, there was a span of 7 bases. The germline gives CDR1 SGHVS, CDR2 FNYEAQ. The length of the CDR3 is 13 residues. PCR employed 60 Vbeta and 13 Jbeta primers. Using immunoSEQ multiplex PCR, the repertoire was profiled, and TCRdb retains in-frame clones only, with some absent. Of roughly 180,000 clones listed, 84% are singletons. This TCR was recovered from a boy aged 10-17 years in good health and CMV-seronegative. The material sequenced was PBMCs. The rearrangement links TRBV7-6 to TRBJ1-3, with D uncertain. CDR3: CASSLDTGNTIYF. The CDR3 DNA sequence: TGTGCCAGCAGCCTAGACACTGGAAACACCATATATTTT.